This TCR beta chain came from a study of OX40 agonist ivuxolimab in advanced cancers. Only in-frame clones appear in the TCRdb table, and some are missing; sequencing was by immunoSEQ multiplex PCR. There are almost 90,000 clones in the sample; approximately 87% occur only once, and 1.5% to 2% lies in the top ten. V lost 1 base, J lost 4 bases, and 3 bases stayed unmatched. The CDR3 contains 14 residues. From germline, CDR1 is SGHTA and CDR2 FQGNSA. The source of this sequence is an adult with an advanced solid tumor such as melanoma, head and neck, liver or kidney cancer. Sequencing used CD4+ or CD8+ T cells sorted from blood, obtained in a trial of the OX40 agonist ivuxolimab. V usage is TRBV7-2 and J usage is TRBJ2-5; 7 nucleotides agree with TRBD2. The CDR3 DNA reads TGTGCCAGCAGCTTAGACCGCGGGAGAGAGACCCAGTACTTC. Residues: CASSLDRGRETQYF.